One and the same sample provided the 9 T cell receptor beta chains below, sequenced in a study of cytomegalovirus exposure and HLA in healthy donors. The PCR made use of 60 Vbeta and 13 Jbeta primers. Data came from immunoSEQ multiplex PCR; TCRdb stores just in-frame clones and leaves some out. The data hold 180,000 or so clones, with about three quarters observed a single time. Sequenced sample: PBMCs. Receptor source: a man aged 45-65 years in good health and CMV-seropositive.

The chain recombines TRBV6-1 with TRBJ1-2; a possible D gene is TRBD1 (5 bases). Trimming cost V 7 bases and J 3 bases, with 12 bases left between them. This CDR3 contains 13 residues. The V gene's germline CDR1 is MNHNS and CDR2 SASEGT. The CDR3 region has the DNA TGTGCCAGCAAATCGGGACTCTACTATGGCTACACCTTC. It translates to CASKSGLYYGYTF.

The CDR3 here is CASSRDSGTEAFF. In DNA, the CDR3 is TGTGCCAGCAGCCGGGACAGCGGCACTGAAGCTTTCTTT. The V and J genes are TRBV7-9 and TRBJ1-1, with 7 nucleotides matching TRBD1. V lost 5 bases and J lost 4; bases outside the gene matches: 4. The germline V gene has CDR1 SEHNR and CDR2 FQNEAQ (reference sequence). The CDR3 spans 13 residues.

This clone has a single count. The CDR3 DNA follows: TGTGCCAGTAGCCTCGTGGCAGGGGGCGATCAGGCGCGTGGCTACACCTTC. Translating it yields CASSLVAGGDQARGYTF. The chain links TRBV19 to TRBJ1-2; TRBD1 agrees at 8 bases. This CDR3 comprises 17 residues. After removal of 6 bases from V and 7 bases from J, the junction contained 19 bases not matched to a gene. Germline-derived CDR1 and CDR2 are LNHDA and SQIVND (reference sequence). The full variable domain, with the rest looked up from reference TRBV19 and TRBJ1-2, is DGGITQSPKYLFRKEGQNVTLSCEQNLNHDAMYWYRQDPGQGLRLIYYSQIVNDFQKGDIAEGYSVSREKKESFPLTVTSAQKNPTAFYLCASSLVAGGDQARGYTFGSGTRLTVV.

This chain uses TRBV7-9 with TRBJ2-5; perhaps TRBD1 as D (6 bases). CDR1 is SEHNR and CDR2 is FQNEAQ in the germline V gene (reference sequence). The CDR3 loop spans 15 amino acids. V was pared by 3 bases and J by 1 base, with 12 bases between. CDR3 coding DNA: TGTGCCAGCAGCTTCGGGGACACTTCCCAAGAGACCCAGTACTTC. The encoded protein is CASSFGDTSQETQYF.

CDR3 sequence: CASAPGTGRRYYGYTF. The CDR3 region has the DNA TGCGCCAGCGCTCCCGGGACAGGGAGGCGGTACTATGGCTACACCTTC. The genes are TRBV5-1 and TRBJ1-2; 9 nucleotides line up with TRBD1. CDR3 size: 16 residues. Germline lookup yields CDR1 SGHRS and CDR2 YFSETQ. The V segment lost 7 bases and the J segment 3 bases; nucleotides outside the gene matches: 13.

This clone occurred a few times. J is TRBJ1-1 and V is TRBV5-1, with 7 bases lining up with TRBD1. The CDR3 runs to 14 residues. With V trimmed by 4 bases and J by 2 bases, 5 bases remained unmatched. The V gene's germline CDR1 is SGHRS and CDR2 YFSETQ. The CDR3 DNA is TGCGCCAGCAGCCTCCGACAGGGTAACACTGAAGCTTTCTTT. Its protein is CASSLRQGNTEAFF.

CDR3 nucleotide sequence: TGCGCCAGCGCACGGGACAGGGAAACAGATACGCAGTATTTT. Protein product: CASARDRETDTQYF. The rearrangement links TRBV5-1 to TRBJ2-3, with 9 bases aligning to TRBD1. This CDR3 is built from 14 residues. V gave up 7 bases and J gave up 3 bases; unmatched junction bases: 6. CDR1 is SGHRS and CDR2 is YFSETQ in the germline V gene.

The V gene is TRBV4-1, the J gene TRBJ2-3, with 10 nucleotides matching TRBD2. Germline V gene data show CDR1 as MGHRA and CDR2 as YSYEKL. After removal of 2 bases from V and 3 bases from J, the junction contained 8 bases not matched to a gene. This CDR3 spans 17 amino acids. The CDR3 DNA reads TGCGCCAGCAGCCAAACTGGAAGCGGGGGGGCAACAGATACGCAGTATTTT. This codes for CASSQTGSGGATDTQYF.

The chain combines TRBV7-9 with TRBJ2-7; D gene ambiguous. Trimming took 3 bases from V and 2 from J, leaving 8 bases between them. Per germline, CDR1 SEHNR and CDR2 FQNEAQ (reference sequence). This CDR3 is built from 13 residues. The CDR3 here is CASSLTPTYEQYF. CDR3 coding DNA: TGTGCCAGCAGCTTGACACCTACCTACGAGCAGTACTTC.